Below, 30 T cell receptor beta chains from the same sample are listed, as sequenced in a study of Graves' ophthalmopathy and Graves' hyperthyroidism. From RNA, the CDR3 regions of TCR beta chains were amplified and sequenced. First-round RT-PCR used HTBI primers; second-round multiplex PCR followed. TCRdb fed the multiplex PCR reads into MiXCR, producing one record per CDR3 protein. Among more than 300,000 distinct CDR3 sequences listed, about 18% were seen once. Sequenced material: peripheral blood. The receptors come from an adult woman with stable Graves' hyperthyroidism.

About this clonotype itself: A read error may be the cause here, since a much bigger clone is one base away. The chain couples TRBV6-2 or TRBV6-3 to TRBJ2-7; no firm D call. CDR1 MNHEY and CDR2 SVGEGT come from the germline V gene. CDR3 length: 17 residues. Deletions cut 6 bases from V and 3 bases from J, with 24 bases between. In DNA, the CDR3 is TGTGCCAGCAGCCCCGCTTGTACCGGACGGACCAACTACGAGCAGTACTTC. Amino acid sequence: CASSPACTGRTNYEQYF.

This clonotype was seen at least ten times. V gene TRBV5-1 combines with J gene TRBJ2-7; 7 nucleotides align to TRBD2. This CDR3 region has 15 residues. V was pared by 7 bases and J by 1 base, with 11 bases of the junction left unmatched. Germline V gene lookup returns CDR1 SGHRS and CDR2 YFSETQ. CDR3 DNA sequence: TGCGCCAGCTCGAGGAGCGGGACTTCTTCCTACGAGCAGTACTTC. This codes for CASSRSGTSSYEQYF.

The chain is built from TRBV6-1 and TRBJ1-5; D not resolved. CDR1 is MNHNS, CDR2 SASEGT, per germline. This CDR3 comprises 15 residues. The V end lost 2 bases, the J end lost 3 bases, and 11 bases lay between the germline ends. CDR3 protein: CASSELFAPNQPQHF. The CDR3 coding sequence is TGTGCCAGCAGTGAATTGTTTGCTCCCAATCAGCCCCAGCATTTT.

This clonotype has at least ten counts. The CDR3 coding sequence is TGTGCCAGTAGTATAGATCGGGACAGGGAGAACACTGAAGCTTTCTTT. Translated, it gives CASSIDRDRENTEAFF. The V call is TRBV19, the J call TRBJ1-1; 9 bases are a match to TRBD1. In germline, CDR1 is LNHDA, CDR2 SQIVND (reference sequence). V lost 0 bases to trimming and J lost 1 base; unmatched junction nucleotides: 3. The CDR3 has 16 residues. The full variable domain, with the rest looked up from reference TRBV19 and TRBJ1-1, is DGGITQSPKYLFRKEGQNVTLSCEQNLNHDAMYWYRQDPGQGLRLIYYSQIVNDFQKGDIAEGYSVSREKKESFPLTVTSAQKNPTAFYLCASSIDRDRENTEAFFGQGTRLTVV.

The V gene is TRBV19, the J gene TRBJ2-7; 10 positions agree with TRBD1. CDR1 is LNHDA, CDR2 SQIVND, per germline (reference sequence). The CDR3 consists of 16 residues. The junction had 8 bases not matched to a gene; V was cut back by 3 bases and J by 3 bases. CDR3 sequence reads: CASSIGGQGGNYEQYF. The CDR3 nucleotides read TGTGCCAGTAGTATCGGAGGACAGGGGGGAAACTACGAGCAGTACTTC.

The gene calls are TRBV6-5 and TRBJ2-7; 7 nucleotides align to TRBD2. Per germline, CDR1 MNHEY and CDR2 SVGAGI. This CDR3 has 13 amino acids. The J segment lost 6 bases and the V segment lost 2 bases, leaving 4 bases of the junction unmatched. This chain's CDR3 is CASSYASGGEQYF. The CDR3 DNA follows: TGTGCCAGCAGTTACGCATCGGGGGGCGAGCAGTACTTC.

There are many counts of this clonotype. The rearrangement links TRBV19 to TRBJ2-5; 7 positions match TRBD1. CDR3 length: 15 residues. V gave up 5 bases and J gave up 4 bases; unmatched junction bases: 10. Germline V gene sequence: CDR1 LNHDA, CDR2 SQIVND (reference sequence). The CDR3 loop reads CASSFTTGRGETQYF. The CDR3, as DNA: TGTGCCAGTAGTTTTACGACAGGGCGAGGAGAGACCCAGTACTTC.

This clonotype was observed many times. The CDR3 DNA sequence: TGTGCCAGCAGCTTAGGTGGCGGATACGTTTTCCGTGGAAGTTACGAGCAGTACTTC. Protein: CASSLGGGYVFRGSYEQYF. V gene TRBV7-8 combines with J gene TRBJ2-7; D unclear. This CDR3 has 19 amino acids. With 1 base removed from V and 4 bases from J, the gap between germline ends came to 26 bases. Looked up from germline, CDR1 is SGHVS and CDR2 is FQNEAQ.

V is TRBV9 and J is TRBJ1-2; TRBD1 matches 7 bases. Germline CDR1 is SGDLS and CDR2 is YYNGEE. Germline trimming cut 0 bases from V and 5 bases from J; bases unmatched to any gene: 10. The CDR3 contains 16 residues. The CDR3 protein is CASSVARQGGLYGYTF. The CDR3, as DNA: TGTGCCAGCAGCGTAGCCCGCCAGGGGGGCCTTTATGGCTACACCTTC.

This clonotype has at least ten counts. The CDR3 protein is CASGLQTGETQYF. CDR3 nucleotide sequence: TGTGCTAGTGGTTTGCAGACAGGAGAGACCCAGTACTTC. V is TRBV12-5 and J is TRBJ2-5, with D possibly TRBD1 on 6 matching bases. The germline V and J ends were trimmed by 2 bases and 4 bases, with 8 bases remaining between them. There are 13 residues in the CDR3. Per germline, CDR1 LGHNT and CDR2 FRNRAP.

The chain uses TRBV6-1 and TRBJ2-7, with 10 bases that match TRBD1. Germline assignment: CDR1 MNHNS and CDR2 SASEGT. The CDR3 is 16 residues long. V gave up 0 bases and J gave up 4 bases; unmatched junction bases: 6. This CDR3 is CASSEAPGQGRYEQYF. CDR3 sequence (DNA): TGTGCCAGCAGTGAAGCGCCGGGACAGGGGAGGTACGAGCAGTACTTC.

The rearrangement uses TRBV30 and TRBJ2-7, with D tentatively TRBD1 (6 bases). The CDR3 is made up of 15 amino acids. V was pared by 3 bases and J by 4 bases, with 19 bases between. CDR1 and CDR2 from the germline V gene are GTSNPN and SVGIG (reference sequence). CDR3 nucleotide sequence: TGTGCCTGGAGAAAACAGATACAGGGTTTGTACGAGCAGTACTTC. This gives the protein CAWRKQIQGLYEQYF.

This clonotype has a count of ten or more. Relative to the germline gene, one junction end is altered; a read error may explain this. J is TRBJ1-1 and V is TRBV12-3 or TRBV12-4, with 7 bases identical to TRBD1. The CDR3 length is 11 residues. CDR3 protein: CVSGKEGAAFF. The CDR3, as DNA: TGTGTCAGCGGGAAGGAGGGGGCAGCTTTCTTT.

This clonotype occurred many times. The rearrangement links TRBV10-3 to TRBJ1-3; the D is unclear. The CDR3 has 16 residues. Trimming removed 5 bases from V and 0 bases from J, with 14 bases in between. Germline-derived CDR1 and CDR2 are ENHRY and SYGVKD. For the CDR3, the DNA is TGTGCCATCAGTCGTATCGACCGCAACTCTGGAAACACCATATATTTT. It codes for CAISRIDRNSGNTIYF.

Of note for this clonotype: The CDR3 ends on some other residue instead of the conserved phenylalanine or tryptophan, so this is likely a read error. The rearrangement links TRBV27 to TRBJ1-2; tentative D call: TRBD1 (6 bases). V was shortened by 5 bases and J by 7 bases, with 14 bases between the two germline ends. Looked up from germline, CDR1 is MNHEY and CDR2 is SMNVEV (reference sequence). The CDR3 is 13 amino acids. CDR3 sequence (DNA): TGTGCCAGCAGTCTAACAGGGCCGGGTGGCTACACCGTC. Amino acid sequence: CASSLTGPGGYTV.

This clonotype was detected many times. For the CDR3, the DNA is TGTGCCAGCAGCCCTCTAGCGGGAATAGAGACCCAGTACTTC. Translation gives CASSPLAGIETQYF. The chain has TRBV7-6 and TRBJ2-5; 9 nucleotides align to TRBD2. Germline values: CDR1 SGHVS, CDR2 FNYEAQ. Trimming removed 5 bases from V and 4 bases from J; junction bases left unmatched: 5. The CDR3 covers 14 residues.

This clonotype was detected a few times. The chain uses TRBV6-5 and TRBJ2-2; D is uncertain. CDR1 and CDR2 from the germline V gene are MNHEY and SVGAGI. This CDR3 comprises 14 residues. The V and J ends lost 2 bases and 5 bases respectively, with 9 bases between them. The CDR3, as DNA: TGTGCCAGCAGTTACCAGGAGCTTACCGGGGAGCTGTTTTTT. Protein product: CASSYQELTGELFF.

This clonotype was seen many times. V and J are TRBV20-1 and TRBJ1-1; a weak D match, TRBD1 (6 bases). Germline CDR1 is DFQATT and CDR2 is SNEGSKA (reference sequence). Trimming shortened V by 4 bases and J by 4 bases, and 13 bases separated the two germline ends. This CDR3 is built from 13 residues. CDR3 loop: CSAIEGGATEAFF. For the CDR3, the DNA is TGCAGTGCTATCGAGGGGGGGGCCACTGAAGCTTTCTTT.

This clonotype was recorded at least ten times. The chain uses TRBV4-1 and TRBJ1-5; no firm D call. Trimming removed 8 bases from V and 3 bases from J, with 14 bases in between. CDR3 length equals 14 residues. Germline V gene data show CDR1 as MGHRA and CDR2 as YSYEKL. The CDR3 nucleotides are TGCGCCAGCCGCGGTGTTGGGTCCAATCAGCCCCAGCATTTT. Its translation: CASRGVGSNQPQHF.

The sample holds many counts of this clonotype. The DNA of the CDR3 is TGTGCCAGCAGTTTATCGGGCCTAGCGGGAGAATACGAGCAGTACTTC. Translating gives CASSLSGLAGEYEQYF. The chain joins TRBV27 to TRBJ2-7; 10 bases agree with TRBD2. Per the germline V gene, CDR1 is MNHEY and CDR2 is SMNVEV (reference sequence). There are 16 residues in the CDR3. Germline trimming cut 0 bases from V and 4 bases from J; bases unmatched to any gene: 6.

This clonotype showed up just a few times. Here the CDR3 omits its conserved ending phenylalanine or tryptophan, so a read error is the likely source. This chain connects TRBV27 to TRBJ2-7; either TRBD1 or TRBD2 may supply D (5 bases each). The CDR3 has 14 residues. Germline CDR1 and CDR2: MNHEY and SMNVEV (reference sequence). V was clipped by 4 bases and J by 6 bases, with 16 bases between them. In nucleotides, the CDR3 is TGTGCCAGCAGTTGGGGGAAAGGTCCGTTCGAGCAGTACTCC. The encoded protein is CASSWGKGPFEQYS.

In this sample, this clonotype turned up many times. The rearrangement links TRBV19 to TRBJ2-5; a weak D match, TRBD1 (5 bases). Germline values: CDR1 LNHDA, CDR2 SQIVND (reference sequence). Trimming shortened V by 3 bases and J by 7 bases, and 15 bases separated the two germline ends. The CDR3 totals 14 residues. The DNA for the CDR3 is TGTGCCAGTAGTATGGCGTCACTTAGGGGGACCCAGTACTTC. This sequence encodes CASSMASLRGTQYF. The whole variable domain, remainder taken from reference TRBV19 and TRBJ2-5, is DGGITQSPKYLFRKEGQNVTLSCEQNLNHDAMYWYRQDPGQGLRLIYYSQIVNDFQKGDIAEGYSVSREKKESFPLTVTSAQKNPTAFYLCASSMASLRGTQYFGPGTRLLVL.

This clonotype came up many times. The CDR3 region has the DNA TGTGCCAGCAGTTTAGGGGCAGGGTATGATGGCTACACCTTC. Amino acids: CASSLGAGYDGYTF. The chain recombines TRBV27 with TRBJ1-2; D may be TRBD1 (5 bases). Deletions cut 2 bases from V and 6 bases from J, with 13 bases between. The CDR3 loop spans 14 amino acids. The germline CDR1 and CDR2 sequences are MNHEY and SMNVEV (reference sequence).

This clonotype occurred a few times. This chain connects TRBV11-1 to TRBJ2-7; TRBD1 matches 7 bases. This CDR3 is built from 14 residues. V was pared by 3 bases and J by 2 bases, with 4 bases of the junction left unmatched. Germline CDR1 SGHAT, CDR2 FQDESV (reference sequence). CDR3 amino acids: CASSFVGGTYEQYF. Here the CDR3 DNA reads TGTGCCAGCAGCTTCGTAGGGGGCACCTACGAGCAGTACTTC.

This clonotype was seen only a few times. The gene calls are TRBV30 and TRBJ1-1; D ambiguous. V lost 3 bases and J 0 bases, leaving 14 bases between the germline ends. CDR1 and CDR2 (germline): GTSNPN, SVGIG (reference sequence). The CDR3 covers 15 residues. CDR3: CAWSLGPTMNTEAFF. The CDR3 nucleotides read TGTGCCTGGAGCCTAGGGCCTACTATGAACACTGAAGCTTTCTTT.

This clonotype was counted at least ten times. V usage is TRBV6-2 or TRBV6-3 and J usage is TRBJ1-5; D gene ambiguous. Trimming took off 6 bases at V and 4 bases at J, with 16 bases between the two ends. Germline CDR1 is MNHEY and CDR2 is SVGEGT. The CDR3 extends over 15 amino acids. This chain's CDR3 is CASSYSPPTNQPQHF. The CDR3 DNA sequence: TGTGCCAGCAGCTATTCCCCACCCACGAATCAGCCCCAGCATTTT.

This clonotype was counted ten times or more. In DNA form, the CDR3 reads TGCAGTGCTAACAGGGGGGCCTGGGCTGAAGCTTTCTTT. Amino acids: CSANRGAWAEAFF. This rearrangement joins TRBV20-1 to TRBJ1-1; TRBD1 matches 8 bases. The ends lost 4 bases at V and 6 bases at J; junction bases unmatched: 7. There are 13 residues in the CDR3. Per the germline V gene, CDR1 is DFQATT and CDR2 is SNEGSKA (reference sequence).

This clonotype has ten or more counts. The CDR3 sequence is CASSSTRREGYGELFF. The CDR3 nucleotides read TGTGCCAGCAGCTCAACACGGCGGGAGGGGTACGGGGAGCTGTTTTTT. The chain uses TRBV7-2 and TRBJ2-2; 9 nucleotides line up with TRBD2. CDR1 and CDR2 (germline): SGHTA, FQGNSA. The CDR3 totals 16 residues. V lost 4 bases to trimming and J lost 7 bases; unmatched junction nucleotides: 10.

Many counts were recorded for this clonotype. This chain connects TRBV12-3 or TRBV12-4 to TRBJ1-5; D possibly corresponds to TRBD1 (5 bases). This CDR3 has 12 amino acids. The V gene lost 1 base and the J gene lost 14 bases, with 12 bases spanning the gap. In DNA, the CDR3 is TGTGCCAGCAGTTTAGGGAGGTCCAGGGAGCATTTT. Its translation is CASSLGRSREHF.

This clonotype was observed many times. The gene calls are TRBV19 and TRBJ1-5; 9 bases are shared with TRBD1. V shed 7 bases and J 1 base; nucleotides not matched to a gene: 5. The CDR3 loop spans 15 amino acids. Germline-derived CDR1 and CDR2 are LNHDA and SQIVND (reference sequence). CDR3 in amino acids: CASIGGTGSNQPQHF. The CDR3, as DNA: TGTGCCAGTATTGGGGGGACAGGGAGCAATCAGCCCCAGCATTTT. Variable domain in full (rest from reference TRBV19 and TRBJ1-5): DGGITQSPKYLFRKEGQNVTLSCEQNLNHDAMYWYRQDPGQGLRLIYYSQIVNDFQKGDIAEGYSVSREKKESFPLTVTSAQKNPTAFYLCASIGGTGSNQPQHFGDGTRLSIL.